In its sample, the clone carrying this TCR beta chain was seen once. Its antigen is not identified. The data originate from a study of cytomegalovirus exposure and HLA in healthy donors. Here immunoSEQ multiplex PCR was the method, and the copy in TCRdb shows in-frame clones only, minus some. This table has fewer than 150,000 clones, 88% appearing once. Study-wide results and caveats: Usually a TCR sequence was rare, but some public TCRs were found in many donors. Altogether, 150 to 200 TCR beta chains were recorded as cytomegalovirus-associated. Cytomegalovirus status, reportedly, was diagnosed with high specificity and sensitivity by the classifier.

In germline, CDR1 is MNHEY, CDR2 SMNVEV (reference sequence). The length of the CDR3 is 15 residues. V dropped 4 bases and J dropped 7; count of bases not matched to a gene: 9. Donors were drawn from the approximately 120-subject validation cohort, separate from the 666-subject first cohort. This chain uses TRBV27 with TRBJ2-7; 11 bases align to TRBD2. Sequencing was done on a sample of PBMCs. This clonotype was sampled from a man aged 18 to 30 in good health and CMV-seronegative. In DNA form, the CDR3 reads TGTGCCAGCAGTTCGTTAGCGGGAGGGCCGAGGGAGCAGTACTTC. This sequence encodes CASSSLAGGPREQYF.